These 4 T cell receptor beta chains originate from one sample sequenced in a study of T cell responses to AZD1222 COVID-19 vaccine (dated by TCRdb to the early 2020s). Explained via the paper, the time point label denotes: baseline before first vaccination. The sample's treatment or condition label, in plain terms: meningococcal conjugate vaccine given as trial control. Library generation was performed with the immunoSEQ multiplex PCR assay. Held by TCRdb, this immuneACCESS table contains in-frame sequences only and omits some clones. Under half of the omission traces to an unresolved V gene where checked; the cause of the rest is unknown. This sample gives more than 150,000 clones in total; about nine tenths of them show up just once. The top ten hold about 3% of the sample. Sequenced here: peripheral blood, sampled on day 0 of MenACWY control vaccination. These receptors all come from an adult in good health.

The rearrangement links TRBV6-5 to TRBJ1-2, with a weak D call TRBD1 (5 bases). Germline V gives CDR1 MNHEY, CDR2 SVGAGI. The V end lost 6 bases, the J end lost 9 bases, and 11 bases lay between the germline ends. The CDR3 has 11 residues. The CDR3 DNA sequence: TGTGCCAGCAGGTACCAGGGACGCTACACCTTC. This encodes CASRYQGRYTF.

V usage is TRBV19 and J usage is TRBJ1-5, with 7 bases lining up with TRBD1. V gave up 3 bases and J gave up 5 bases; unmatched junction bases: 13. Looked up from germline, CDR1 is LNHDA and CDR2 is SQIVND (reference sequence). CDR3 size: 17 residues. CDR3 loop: CASSMRQGVSADQPQHF. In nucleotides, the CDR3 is TGTGCCAGTAGTATGAGACAGGGAGTCTCGGCGGATCAGCCCCAGCATTTT.

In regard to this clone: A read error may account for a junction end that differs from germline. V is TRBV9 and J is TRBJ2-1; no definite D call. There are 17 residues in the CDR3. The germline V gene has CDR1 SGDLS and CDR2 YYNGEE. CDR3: CASGVGPGISAYNEQFF. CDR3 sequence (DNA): TGTGCCAGCGGCGTGGGCCCTGGAATAAGTGCCTACAATGAGCAGTTCTTC.

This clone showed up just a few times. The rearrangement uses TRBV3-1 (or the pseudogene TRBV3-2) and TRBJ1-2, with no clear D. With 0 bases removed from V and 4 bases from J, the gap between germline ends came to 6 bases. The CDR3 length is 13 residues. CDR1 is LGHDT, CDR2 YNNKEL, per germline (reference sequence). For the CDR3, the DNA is TGTGCCAGCAGCCAAGATCCCCGCTATGGCTACACCTTC. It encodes CASSQDPRYGYTF.